This T cell receptor beta chain originates from a study of neurological immune-mediated disorders. This clonotype was observed many times. TCRdb called the 5' RACE reads again in MiXCR, with one record for every CDR3 protein. The sample includes tens of thousands of distinct CDR3 sequences, roughly 12% of them seen just once. The germline V gene encodes CDR1 SGHRS and CDR2 YFSETQ. The V and J ends lost 0 bases and 4 bases respectively, with 11 bases between them. The CDR3 spans 15 residues. Sequenced sample: PBMCs. This chain uses TRBV5-1 with TRBJ1-5; no reliable D call. This receptor was obtained from a female donor in good health. CDR3 protein: CASSLAGWGNQPQHF. The CDR3 DNA follows: TGCGCCAGCAGCTTGGCCGGGTGGGGAAATCAGCCCCAGCATTTT.